Listed below are T cell receptor beta chains from one sample, sequenced in a study of blood T cell repertoires in COVID-19. Clones were read by immunoSEQ multiplex PCR, and TCRdb kept only the in-frame ones, dropping some. The table has about 40,000 clones, roughly 84% seen once. The material sequenced was peripheral blood. Source of these receptors: a human donor in a cohort sampled during active COVID-19. Each CDR3 is given with its conserved first and last residue. Each record gives: V gene, D gene, clone size, J gene, CDR3 DNA, CDR3 protein. The D gene is left open where the match is weak. Only some rows state a clone size, as once, few, many or a class for expanded clones.

>TRBV5-4|.|.|TRBJ2-2
TGTGCCAGCAGGGACGCTAGCACGAACACCGGGGAGCTGTTTTTT
CASRDASTNTGELFF
>TRBV7-9|.|.|TRBJ2-7
TGTGCCAGCAGCTTCGAACTAGGGGGCGAGCAGTACTTC
CASSFELGGEQYF
>TRBV10-3|TRBD2|.|TRBJ2-5
TGTGCCATCAGTGGGGGACTAGCGGGCTCTCAAGAGACCCAGTACTTC
CAISGGLAGSQETQYF
>TRBV6-5|TRBD1|few|TRBJ1-2
TGTGCCAGCAGCGTGTTGGGACAGGGAGGTTATGGCTACACCTTC
CASSVLGQGGYGYTF
>TRBV6-1|TRBD1|.|TRBJ1-2
TGTGCCAGCAGTGAAGTAGCAGGGGGAGAGAGCTACACCTTC
CASSEVAGGESYTF
>TRBV19|TRBD1|.|TRBJ1-2
TGTGCCAGTAGTCTCTCGACAGGGGGCCGGTATGGCTACACCTTC
CASSLSTGGRYGYTF
>TRBV2|TRBD2|.|TRBJ2-7
TGTGCCAGCAGTGAACCTGGGGAGCGGGGGTTC
CASSEPGERGF
>TRBV6-4|.|.|TRBJ2-3
TGTGCCAGCAGTGGGGAGATTTCCGATACGCAGTATTTT
CASSGEISDTQYF
>TRBV11-2|TRBD2|.|TRBJ2-5
TGTGCCAGCAGCTCGACTAGCGGGGGGGAAGAGACCCAGTACTTC
CASSSTSGGEETQYF
>TRBV5-1|TRBD1|.|TRBJ1-6
TGCGCCAGCAGCCCGGGACAGGAGAATTCACCCCTCCACTTT
CASSPGQENSPLHF
>TRBV7-8|.|.|TRBJ1-5
TGTGCGGCGGGGGGAAGTCAGCCCCAGCATTTT
CAAGGSQPQHF
>TRBV3-1/TRBV3-2|.|.|TRBJ1-3
TGTGCCAGCAGCCAATTAGGAAACACCATATATTTT
CASSQLGNTIYF
>TRBV5-1|.|.|TRBJ1-2
TGCGCCAGCAGCCCCGGGGAAGGCGGGGGCTACACCTTC
CASSPGEGGGYTF
>TRBV5-1|.|few|TRBJ2-1
TGCGCCAGCAGCTTAGGTCGGAGCTCCTACAATGAGCAGTTCTTC
CASSLGRSSYNEQFF
>TRBV27|.|.|TRBJ1-5
TGTGCCAGCAGTTTACGGGTGGAGAGCAATCAGCCCCAGCATTTT
CASSLRVESNQPQHF
>TRBV5-1|TRBD1|.|TRBJ2-7
TGCGCCAGCAGCTGGGGGACAGGGGGCTCCTACGAGCAGTACTTC
CASSWGTGGSYEQYF
>TRBV9|TRBD2|.|TRBJ2-2
TGTGCCAGCAGCCCCCCCGGCGGGGGAGGGGAGCTGTTTTTT
CASSPPGGGGELFF
>TRBV27|TRBD2|.|TRBJ2-7
TGTGCCAGCAGTTTTCGGACTAGCGGGGGGACTAAGCAGTACTTC
CASSFRTSGGTKQYF
>TRBV2|.|.|TRBJ2-1
TGTGCCAGCAGTGAAGGACTAGCCTACAATGAGCAGTTCTTC
CASSEGLAYNEQFF
>TRBV6-6|.|.|TRBJ2-7
TGTGCCAGCAGCCTGAACTGGGGGGAATCCTACGAGCAGTACTTC
CASSLNWGESYEQYF
>TRBV19|TRBD1|.|TRBJ1-6
TGTGCCCCGGAGCGGGGGACAGGGTTCTATAATTCACCCCTCCACTTT
CAPERGTGFYNSPLHF
>TRBV5-1|TRBD2|.|TRBJ2-1
TGCGCCAGCAGCCACCTAGCTGGGACTAGCGGGGGGAATGAGCAGTTCTTC
CASSHLAGTSGGNEQFF
>TRBV3-1/TRBV3-2|TRBD1|.|TRBJ1-1
TGTGCCAGCAGCCAAACAGGGGGCATCTGGGACACTGAAGCTTTCTTT
CASSQTGGIWDTEAFF
>TRBV11-2|.|.|TRBJ2-3
TGTGCCAGCAGCCCTCTCCCGGGGGATACGCAGTATTTT
CASSPLPGDTQYF
>TRBV6-2/TRBV6-3|TRBD2|.|TRBJ2-1
TGTGCCAGCAGCGACGGACTAGCGGGGGGAGGCTCCTACAATGAGCAGTTCTTC
CASSDGLAGGGSYNEQFF
>TRBV6-5|TRBD2|.|TRBJ2-5
TGTGCCAGCAGCCCGGGGGGACGCCAAGAGACCCAGTACTTC
CASSPGGRQETQYF
>TRBV14|.|large|TRBJ1-1
TGTGCCCGAGACCCGGGGAGGAACACTGAAGCTTTCTTT
CARDPGRNTEAFF
>TRBV18|TRBD2|.|TRBJ2-7
TGTGCCAGCTCACCACGGCGGGGGGGGTTCGGAAACGAGCAGTACTTC
CASSPRRGGFGNEQYF
>TRBV5-1|TRBD2|.|TRBJ2-3
TGCGCCAGCAGCCGCCGGACTAGCGGGAGGAGCACAGATACGCAGTATTTT
CASSRRTSGRSTDTQYF
>TRBV7-8|TRBD1|.|TRBJ2-5
TGTGCCAGCAGCCCGGGACAGGGGGAGACCCAGTACTTC
CASSPGQGETQYF
>TRBV3-1/TRBV3-2|.|few|TRBJ2-2
TGTGCCAGCAGCCAAAGGAGCGGGGAGCTGTTTTTT
CASSQRSGELFF
>TRBV11-3|.|.|TRBJ2-5
TGTGCCAGCAGCCCCCGACCTAAGGCTAGCCAAGAGACCCAGTACTTC
CASSPRPKASQETQYF
>TRBV11-3|.|.|TRBJ1-2
TGTGCCAGCAGCTTAGGGGGCGACAGCAACTATGGCTACACCTTC
CASSLGGDSNYGYTF
>TRBV4-2|TRBD2|.|TRBJ2-3
TGTGCCAGCAGCCAACAACTAGCGGGGGCCACAGATACGCAGTATTTT
CASSQQLAGATDTQYF
>TRBV6-5|TRBD1|.|TRBJ1-1
TGTGCCAGCGGAGGACAGGGGAGAGGCACTGAAGCTTTCTTT
CASGGQGRGTEAFF
>TRBV7-3|TRBD1|.|TRBJ1-1
TGTGCCAGCAGCCGGACAGGGGTGTGGGGCACTGAAGCTTTCTTT
CASSRTGVWGTEAFF
>TRBV9|.|.|TRBJ1-3
TGTGCCAGCAGCGTAGCCGGGACTTCTGGAAACACCATATATTTT
CASSVAGTSGNTIYF